A selection of T cell receptor beta chains follows, all from one sample in a study of blood T cells in healthy people across ages. MiXCR, run by TCRdb on the 5' RACE reads, gives a single entry per CDR3 protein. The profile shows about 970,000 distinct CDR3 sequences, roughly 51% of them singletons. Sequencing was performed on blood. Receptors were obtained from a woman in her fifties or sixties in good health. CDR3s include the opening cysteine and the closing phenylalanine or tryptophan. A D gene is named only where the DNA matches it firmly. The size field is filled for only some rows; it gives once, few, many or a size class.

D,size,V,J,CDR3,DNA
TRBD1,NA,TRBV18,TRBJ2-1,CASSPPDRVWDHNEQFF,TGTGCCAGCTCACCACCAGACAGGGTGTGGGACCACAATGAGCAGTTCTTC
NA,NA,TRBV9,TRBJ2-7,CASSVESSAKSYEQYF,TGTGCCAGCAGCGTAGAGTCTAGCGCCAAATCCTACGAGCAGTACTTC
NA,NA,TRBV29-1,TRBJ2-5,CSVGGTIETQYF,TGCAGCGTTGGAGGAACGATAGAGACCCAGTACTTC
NA,few,TRBV11-2,TRBJ2-1,CASSGRIYNEQFF,TGTGCCAGCAGCGGACGAATTTACAATGAGCAGTTCTTC
NA,NA,TRBV29-1,TRBJ2-1,CSAEGVRSNEQFF,TGCAGCGCCGAGGGAGTTCGGAGCAATGAGCAGTTCTTC
TRBD2,few,TRBV5-1,TRBJ2-3,CASSLTSTSGRLDTQYF,TGCGCCAGCAGCTTGACCTCGACTAGCGGGAGGCTGGATACGCAGTATTTT
NA,few,TRBV4-1,TRBJ2-7,CASSQGQWSYEQYF,TGCGCCAGCAGCCAAGGGCAGTGGTCCTACGAGCAGTACTTC
NA,NA,TRBV28,TRBJ2-7,CASTALGVYEQYF,TGTGCCAGCACCGCTCTCGGAGTCTACGAGCAGTACTTC
NA,many,TRBV28,TRBJ2-3,CASSSITDTQYF,TGTGCCAGCAGTTCCATTACAGATACGCAGTATTTT
NA,NA,TRBV28,TRBJ2-7,CASSYSAGGYEQYF,TGTGCCAGCAGTTATTCGGCAGGAGGCTACGAGCAGTACTTC
TRBD2,few,TRBV6-1,TRBJ2-3,CASSRTSGSNSGDTQYF,TGTGCCAGCAGTCGTACTAGCGGGTCTAACTCGGGAGATACGCAGTATTTT
TRBD1,many,TRBV12-3/TRBV12-4,TRBJ2-6,CASRPDRVAGANVLTF,TGTGCCAGCAGGCCGGACAGGGTAGCTGGGGCCAACGTCCTGACTTTC
TRBD2,once,TRBV15,TRBJ2-5,CATSSGREETQYF,TGTGCCACCAGTTCAGGGAGGGAAGAGACCCAGTACTTC
NA,NA,TRBV30,TRBJ2-2,CAWSVGQANTGELFF,TGTGCCTGGAGTGTTGGGCAGGCGAACACCGGGGAGCTGTTTTTT
NA,NA,TRBV10-3,TRBJ2-1,CAISQGENEQFF,TGTGCCATCTCACAGGGTGAAAATGAGCAGTTCTTC
NA,NA,TRBV6-4,TRBJ2-3,CASSDSSSEGADTQYF,TGTGCCAGCAGTGACTCGAGCAGCGAGGGGGCAGATACGCAGTATTTT
TRBD2,NA,TRBV24-1,TRBJ2-2,CATIRTSGTTGELFF,TGTGCCACCATCAGAACTAGCGGGACAACCGGGGAGCTGTTTTTT
NA,NA,TRBV25-1,TRBJ2-3,CAGPRDGPTDTQYF,TGTGCCGGGCCACGAGATGGGCCAACAGATACGCAGTATTTT
TRBD2,few,TRBV6-1,TRBJ2-3,CASSTRFEREGKDTQYF,TGTGCCAGCAGTACCCGTTTTGAGCGGGAGGGTAAAGATACGCAGTATTTT
NA,NA,TRBV7-9,TRBJ2-4,CAGSLPRNIQYF,TGTGCCGGCAGCTTACCGAGAAACATTCAGTACTTC
NA,few,TRBV7-9,TRBJ1-2,CASSLGQEFYGYTF,TGTGCCAGCAGCTTAGGACAGGAATTCTATGGCTACACCTTC
NA,NA,TRBV6-6,TRBJ2-2,CASSYASSLHTGELFF,TGTGCCAGCAGTTACGCTAGTTCCCTCCACACCGGGGAGCTGTTTTTT
TRBD1,NA,TRBV7-2,TRBJ2-6,CASSLSAGTAYFSGANVLTF,TGTGCCAGCAGCTTAAGTGCCGGGACAGCCTATTTCTCTGGGGCCAACGTCCTGACTTTC
NA,NA,TRBV7-2,TRBJ2-7,CASSLTGDYEQYF,TGTGCCAGCAGCCTCACAGGCGACTACGAGCAGTACTTC
NA,few,TRBV4-2,TRBJ2-3,CASSQEYTDTQYF,TGTGCCAGCAGCCAAGAGTACACAGATACGCAGTATTTT
NA,NA,TRBV4-3,TRBJ2-3,CASSPGSVAGDTQYF,TGCGCCAGCAGCCCCGGGTCCGTCGCAGGGGATACGCAGTATTTT
NA,many,TRBV3-1,TRBJ2-3,CASSPLSSSTDTQYF,TGTGCCAGCAGCCCCCTTAGTTCAAGCACAGATACGCAGTATTTT
TRBD1,NA,TRBV16,TRBJ1-2,CASSRETGVDSNYGYTF,TGTGCCAGCAGCCGTGAGACAGGGGTGGATTCTAACTATGGCTACACCTTC
TRBD1,few,TRBV13,TRBJ2-6,CASSYQTGVGANVLTF,TGTGCCAGCAGCTACCAGACAGGGGTCGGGGCCAACGTCCTGACTTTC
TRBD1,many,TRBV3-1,TRBJ1-2,CASSQGDSSRGYTF,TGTGCCAGCAGCCAAGGGGACAGTAGTCGTGGCTACACCTTC
TRBD1,few,TRBV10-3,TRBJ2-7,CAISGGQGAYEQYF,TGTGCCATCAGTGGGGGACAGGGAGCCTACGAGCAGTACTTC
NA,NA,TRBV2,TRBJ1-2,CASSANTGGYTF,TGTGCCAGCAGTGCCAATACAGGGGGCTACACCTTC
TRBD1,NA,TRBV7-8,TRBJ1-5,CASSPTTGVGQPQHF,TGTGCCAGCAGCCCTACGACAGGGGTAGGTCAGCCCCAGCATTTT
NA,NA,TRBV20-1,TRBJ1-1,CSATGTEAFF,TGCAGCGCAACGGGGACTGAAGCTTTCTTT
TRBD2,NA,TRBV9,TRBJ2-3,CASSGTSGIGDTQYF,TGTGCCAGCAGCGGGACTAGCGGGATTGGAGATACGCAGTATTTT
TRBD1,few,TRBV7-2,TRBJ1-4,CASSLGTGGWKLFF,TGTGCCAGCAGCCTAGGGACAGGGGGTTGGAAACTGTTTTTT
TRBD2,NA,TRBV28,TRBJ2-5,CASSLSSGREETQYF,TGTGCCAGCAGTTTGTCTAGCGGGAGGGAGGAGACCCAGTACTTC
TRBD2,NA,TRBV4-3,TRBJ2-3,CASSQISGSTDTQYF,TGCGCCAGCAGCCAAATTAGCGGGTCCACAGATACGCAGTATTTT
TRBD1,few,TRBV20-1,TRBJ2-4,CSVKQGAMNIQYF,TGCAGTGTGAAACAGGGGGCGATGAACATTCAGTACTTC
NA,NA,TRBV20-1,TRBJ1-2,CSARGAGRGYGYTF,TGCAGTGCTAGAGGGGCAGGGCGTGGATATGGCTACACCTTC
TRBD1,NA,TRBV11-3,TRBJ1-1,CASSPTGQVNTEAFF,TGTGCCAGCAGCCCGACCGGACAGGTGAACACTGAAGCTTTCTTT
NA,NA,TRBV4-2,TRBJ2-5,CASSQAQGRETQYF,TGTGCCAGCAGCCAAGCACAGGGTCGAGAGACCCAGTACTTC
NA,few,TRBV4-2,TRBJ1-2,CASSQIYSGYTF,TGTGCCAGCAGCCAAATATATTCTGGCTACACCTTC
NA,few,TRBV10-3,TRBJ1-5,CAISEGGSDQPQHF,TGTGCCATCAGTGAGGGAGGGTCAGATCAGCCCCAGCATTTT
TRBD1,few,TRBV7-9,TRBJ2-1,CASSSYGQVIVDEQFF,TGTGCCAGCAGCTCCTACGGACAGGTTATAGTAGATGAGCAGTTCTTC
NA,few,TRBV5-1,TRBJ2-7,CASSFGGLASYEQYF,TGCGCCAGCAGCTTTGGCGGACTTGCCTCCTACGAGCAGTACTTC
TRBD2,NA,TRBV7-2,TRBJ2-5,CAGSLTSGLGQTQYF,TGTGCCGGCAGCTTGACTAGCGGGTTGGGCCAGACCCAGTACTTC
NA,NA,TRBV20-1,TRBJ2-1,CSAIPGREQFF,TGCAGTGCAATTCCTGGGAGAGAGCAGTTCTTC
NA,NA,TRBV20-1,TRBJ1-4,CSARQGSGVATNEKLFF,TGCAGTGCTAGGCAGGGATCGGGTGTGGCAACTAATGAAAAACTGTTTTTT
TRBD2,few,TRBV6-1,TRBJ2-3,CASRRVRGGLESTDTQYF,TGTGCCAGCAGGAGAGTTAGAGGGGGACTAGAATCCACAGATACGCAGTATTTT
NA,NA,TRBV5-1,TRBJ2-7,CASSPDRYYEQYF,TGCGCCAGCAGCCCCGACCGATACTACGAGCAGTACTTC
NA,few,TRBV5-1,TRBJ2-5,CATQKGQAQETQYF,TGCGCCACCCAAAAGGGACAAGCCCAAGAGACCCAGTACTTC
NA,NA,TRBV7-2,TRBJ2-3,CASSLEGKATDTQYF,TGTGCCAGCAGCTTAGAAGGGAAGGCGACAGATACGCAGTATTTT
NA,few,TRBV29-1,TRBJ2-6,CSVEEGSGANVLTF,TGCAGCGTTGAAGAGGGGTCTGGGGCCAACGTCCTGACTTTC
TRBD1,few,TRBV20-1,TRBJ2-7,CSAWTGAPREQYF,TGCAGTGCTTGGACAGGGGCCCCGAGGGAGCAGTACTTC
NA,NA,TRBV6-6,TRBJ1-1,CASSYSPELNTEAFF,TGTGCCAGCAGTTACTCGCCCGAATTGAACACTGAAGCTTTCTTT
NA,NA,TRBV2,TRBJ2-7,CASSEDLGDEQYF,TGTGCCAGCAGTGAGGACTTAGGGGACGAGCAGTACTTC
TRBD2,NA,TRBV6-2/TRBV6-3,TRBJ2-7,CASSYISGGSSYEQYF,TGTGCCAGCAGTTACATTAGCGGGGGAAGCTCCTACGAGCAGTACTTC
NA,NA,TRBV20-1,TRBJ1-2,CSASVPMGVYGYTF,TGCAGTGCTAGTGTGCCCATGGGGGTCTATGGCTACACCTTC
NA,NA,TRBV11-2,TRBJ2-3,CASSLDGQGYTDTQYF,TGTGCCAGCAGCTTAGATGGGCAAGGGTACACAGATACGCAGTATTTT